What follows are 10 T cell receptor beta chains derived from one specimen sequenced in a study of identical twins. MiXCR, applied by TCRdb to the 5' RACE reads, yields one record per CDR3 protein. The table lists hundreds of thousands of distinct CDR3 sequences, 15% to 20% of them singletons. These data were likewise used in another study, on T cells expressing NK-cell markers.

The sequenced material came from PBMCs. All receptors come from a woman aged 18-29 years in good health.

This clonotype was seen ten or more times. This chain joins TRBV6-2 or TRBV6-3 and TRBJ2-1; 7 bases are shared with TRBD2. CDR3 length: 12 amino acids. J gave up 5 bases and V 8 bases, and 3 bases lay outside the gene matches. CDR1 MNHEY and CDR2 SVGEGT come from the germline V gene. The CDR3 DNA reads TGTGCCAGCGGGGGACTAAACAATGAGCAGTTCTTC. Translated: CASGGLNNEQFF.

This rearrangement joins TRBV28 to TRBJ2-4, with D possibly TRBD1 on 5 matching bases. The CDR3 contains 14 residues. Trimming shortened V by 6 bases and J by 5 bases, and 14 bases separated the two germline ends. Germline CDR1 MDHEN, CDR2 SYDVKM. For the CDR3, the DNA is TGTGCCAGCAGCACCTTAGGGGCAGAAAACATTCAGTACTTC. Its translation is CASSTLGAENIQYF.

Comment on this clonotype: At one end, the junction sequence differs from germline, possibly due to a read error. The rearrangement links TRBV20-1 to TRBJ2-1, with 7 bases lining up with TRBD2. CDR1 DFQATT and CDR2 SNEGSKA come from the germline V gene (reference sequence). CDR3 length: 14 residues. CDR3 loop: CRARRLAVYNEQFF. The CDR3 nucleotides are TGCAGAGCTAGACGGCTAGCGGTCTACAATGAGCAGTTCTTC.

This clonotype showed up just a few times. This sequence joins TRBV5-1 and TRBJ2-1; D might be TRBD2 (5 bases). The CDR3 spans 17 residues. The V and J ends lost 0 bases and 0 bases respectively, with 13 bases between them. Germline V gives CDR1 SGHRS, CDR2 YFSETQ. CDR3 DNA: TGCGCCAGCAGCTTGGCCCGGGATGTAAGCTCCTACAATGAGCAGTTCTTC. Its translation: CASSLARDVSSYNEQFF.

A few counts support this clonotype. V and J are TRBV7-9 and TRBJ2-7; maybe TRBD2 (6 bases). CDR1 is SEHNR, CDR2 FQNEAQ, per germline (reference sequence). The CDR3 runs 13 residues. The ends were cut back, 5 bases at V and 4 bases at J, with 12 bases in the middle. CDR3 in amino acids: CASSRSLAYEQYF. The CDR3 DNA sequence: TGTGCCAGCAGCCGATCTCTAGCGTACGAGCAGTACTTC. Full variable domain (remainder filled in from reference TRBV7-9 and TRBJ2-7): DTGVSQNPRHKITKRGQNVTFRCDPISEHNRLYWYRQTLGQGPEFLTYFQNEAQLEKSRLLSDRFSAERPKGSFSTLEIQRTEQGDSAMYLCASSRSLAYEQYFGPGTRLTVT.

This clonotype was detected only a few times. The chain joins TRBV4-3 to TRBJ1-1; D remains unclear. The CDR3 runs 14 residues. The germline V gene has CDR1 LGHNA and CDR2 YSLEER. V was shortened by 3 bases and J by 10 bases, with 18 bases between the two germline ends. CDR3 sequence: CASSHNRRSGGAFF. CDR3 nucleotides: TGCGCCAGCAGCCACAATAGGCGGAGCGGAGGAGCTTTCTTT.

The chain employs TRBV5-6 and TRBJ2-7, with D possibly called TRBD1 or TRBD2 (5 bases each). Trimming removed 3 bases at V and 6 bases at J, with 16 bases between. This CDR3 spans 14 amino acids. Germline lookup yields CDR1 SGHDT and CDR2 YYEEEE. The CDR3 loop reads CASSYARGRGEQYF. CDR3 DNA sequence: TGTGCCAGCAGCTACGCAAGGGGCCGGGGCGAGCAGTACTTC.

This clonotype was recorded many times. This rearrangement joins TRBV12-3 or TRBV12-4 to TRBJ2-1; 8 bases line up with TRBD2. J was trimmed by 9 bases and V by 1 base; bases with no gene match: 8. CDR3 length: 15 residues. The CDR3, as DNA: TGTGCCAGCAGTTTAGTTCGGGGGGGCTCGAGTGAGCAGTTCTTC. Encoded protein: CASSLVRGGSSEQFF.

This clonotype has just a few counts. The V gene is TRBV10-3, the J gene TRBJ2-1, with TRBD2 matching over 8 bases. The CDR3 loop spans 17 amino acids. V lost 0 bases and J lost 7; bases outside the gene matches: 11. Germline V lookup: CDR1 ENHRY, CDR2 SYGVKD. Here the CDR3 reads CAISESTPGGPGNEQFF. CDR3 DNA: TGTGCCATCAGTGAGTCGACCCCGGGGGGGCCTGGGAATGAGCAGTTCTTC.

This clonotype was detected only a few times. The J gene is TRBJ2-3, the V gene TRBV6-2 or TRBV6-3, with 8 bases fitting TRBD2. The CDR3 has 15 residues. Trimming cost V 7 bases and J 5 bases; bases outside gene matches: 11. CDR1 MNHEY and CDR2 SVGEGT come from the germline V gene. The CDR3 loop reads CASTPSWRGEDTQYF. The CDR3 DNA is TGTGCCAGCACCCCAAGTTGGCGGGGGGAAGATACGCAGTATTTT.